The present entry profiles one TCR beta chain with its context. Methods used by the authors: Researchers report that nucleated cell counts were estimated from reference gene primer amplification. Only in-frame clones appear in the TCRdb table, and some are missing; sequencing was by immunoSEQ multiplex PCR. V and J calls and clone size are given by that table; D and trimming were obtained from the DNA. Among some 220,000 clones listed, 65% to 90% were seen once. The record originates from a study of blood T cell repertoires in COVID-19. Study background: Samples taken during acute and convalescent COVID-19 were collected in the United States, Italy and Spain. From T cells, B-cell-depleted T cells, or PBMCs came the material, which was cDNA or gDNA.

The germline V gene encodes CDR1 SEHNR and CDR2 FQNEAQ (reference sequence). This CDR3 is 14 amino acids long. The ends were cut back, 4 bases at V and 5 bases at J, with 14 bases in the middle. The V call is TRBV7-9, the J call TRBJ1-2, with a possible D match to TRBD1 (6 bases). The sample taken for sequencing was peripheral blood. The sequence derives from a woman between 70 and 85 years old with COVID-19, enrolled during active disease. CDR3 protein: CASSSQGADYGYTF. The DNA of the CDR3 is TGTGCCAGCAGCTCACAGGGAGCCGATTATGGCTACACCTTC.